Many counts were recorded for the clone carrying this T cell receptor beta chain. The data were obtained in a study of blood T cell repertoires in COVID-19. Trimming stripped 9 bases from V and 4 bases from J, with 19 bases between. Germline-derived CDR1 and CDR2 are LNHDA and SQIVND (reference sequence). The CDR3 extends over 15 amino acids. TCRdb's copy holds only in-frame clones and misses some; the assay was immunoSEQ multiplex PCR. The table includes 65,000 to 100,000 clones, 84% detected once. The chain has TRBV19 and TRBJ2-1; D not resolved. The origin of this receptor is a human donor in a cohort sampled during active COVID-19. Sequencing was performed on peripheral blood. CDR3 nucleotide sequence: TGTGCCAGCGCCCTCCTTGCCCTCGGTTACAATGAGCAGTTCTTC. Amino acids: CASALLALGYNEQFF.